This TCR beta chain was sequenced for a study of cytomegalovirus exposure and HLA in healthy donors (dated by TCRdb to 2016 to 2017). For the wider study: In an earlier analysis of under 750 of the donors, less than 350 Gb of sequence data and some 120 million unique TCR beta sequences from roughly 180 million T cells were reported. Rather than drawing on any new phenotypic data, the later analysis identified candidate immune exposures from TCR beta sequences and the way those sequences occurred across donors. The number of typed donors differed by locus: roughly 629-640 for A, B, C, DRB1 and DQB1; approximately 540 for DQA1; roughly 600 for DPA1; and around 450 for DPB1. The study profiled the T cell repertoires of more than 500 subjects by immunosequencing and related them to cytomegalovirus serostatus. The study aimed to test whether cataloging public T cell receptors could reveal signatures of past pathogen exposure. Of the approximately 400 genotyped donors, 65% to 90% fell in the genetic ancestry cluster associated with self-reported Caucasian donors. Among several hundred genotyped donors of the cohort, an average of around 250,000 unique TCR beta nucleotide sequences was sequenced per donor, of which 15% to 20% were non-productive. Both class I and class II loci were covered by HLA typing, at four-digit resolution. In an earlier analysis of roughly 580 of the donors, high-throughput TCR beta sequencing was used to judge whether each TCR beta V gene segment behaved as functional or pseudogenic. The study combined high-throughput TCR immunosequencing, statistical association of individual TCRs with disease status, and machine learning to predict cytomegalovirus infection status. About 300 gigabases of sequencing data and 70 million to 85 million unique TCR sequences were included in an early release covering several hundred HLA-typed donors. Five DR-DQ haplotypes were treated as single units for association and clustering because of strong linkage in the cohort. Besides the first cohort of under 700 subjects, a separate validation cohort made up of roughly 130 different subjects was used. Every discovery cohort repertoire had been produced on one sequencing platform. Alongside the repertoire data, information on donor age, sex, ethnicity and CMV serostatus was compiled. A later analysis re-analyzed previously published TCR beta repertoires from about 600 donors and added high-resolution HLA genotyping to study TCR occurrence patterns. Genome-wide SNP genotypes for about 55% of the roughly 670 donors were used in a later genetic analysis, which treated that subset as a discovery cohort. What the study reported, not specific to this receptor: In a later analysis, HLA-associated TCR beta chains were found to be more clonally expanded and to have lower generation probabilities than equally common non-associated chains. Only TCR beta chains were sequenced in this cohort, and the absence of alpha or paired-chain data limited detectable features. The study listed 170 or so TCR beta chains as associated with cytomegalovirus. The classifier was reported to diagnose cytomegalovirus status with high specificity and sensitivity in both the original cohort and the validation cohort. A later analysis reported that several top co-occurrence clusters appeared linked to parvovirus B19, influenza, CMV and Epstein-Barr virus. Because the 87-base-pair reads could not distinguish some IMGT-functional V segments, including TRBV6-2 and TRBV6-3, those segments were excluded. The authors suggested that the approach could potentially be extended to other disease states and immunological phenotypes. Assigning TCR associations to individual alleles was difficult when HLA alleles, especially DR and DQ, strongly co-occurred. The presence/absence analyses assumed that sequencing depth was roughly uniform across donors, and that assumption may not be true. At a false discovery rate of 0.05, a later analysis linked under 20,000 TCR beta sequences to specific HLA alleles. An earlier analysis of some 560 of the donors showed that most TCR beta V segments appeared in productive rearrangements either about 87% or about 30% of the time, which broadly matched IMGT annotations. For the cohort, immune exposure information was limited to CMV serostatus. Most TCR sequences were observed very rarely across donors, whereas some public TCRs were present in many individuals. In a later genetic analysis, fewer N-insertions in productive TCRs were reported among donors in an Asian-associated ancestry cluster than the 666-donor mean. Because HLA typing was unavailable for some donors at each locus, only the typed subset was used in association tests. A cluster of highly shared sequence variants was judged likely to be a technical artifact of the sequencing pipeline. A later genetic analysis associated a missense DCLRE1C variant with V-gene and J-gene trimming of TCR beta chains, and an independent cohort replicated the association. According to a later analysis, TCR association rates differed among HLA loci, with DRB1 alleles showing the most associated TCRs and HLA-C alleles showing the fewest. Linkage disequilibrium might explain the correlated functional status among segregating V segments, but an unknown experimental factor could not be excluded. Because counts were too low, roughly 16 rarely observed V segments, including chromosome 9 orphons, were left out of the earlier analysis of approximately 500 of the donors. A further reported finding was that TCR beta sequences accurately predicted the HLA-A and HLA-B alleles for most subjects in the first cohort. In vitro tests confirmed that a few of the cytomegalovirus-associated TCR beta chains recognize cytomegalovirus antigens. In a later analysis, most CMV-associated TCR beta chains were found to appear HLA-restricted, with HLA associations seemingly driven largely by CMV exposure.

The cohort comprised several hundred healthy bone marrow donors. At the time of sampling, all cohort members were nominally healthy, though unrecorded immune exposures were likely present. The donor was CMV seropositive and belonged to the group of 270 or so seropositive cohort members. Every donor gave a peripheral blood sample, and the peripheral blood mononuclear cells from that sample were used for TCR beta sequencing. Genomic DNA extraction from the blood cell samples was performed with the Qiagen DNeasy Blood Extraction Kit. Library creation used the immunoSEQ multiplex PCR assay. The multiplex PCR relied on a mix of 60 forward primers for TCR Vbeta segments and 13 reverse primers for TCR Jbeta segments. The CDR3 region of rearranged TCR beta genes was amplified from genomic DNA by a multiplex PCR assay. The amplified TCR beta libraries were sequenced on the Illumina HiSeq System as 87-base-pair reads. The published analysis was carried out like this. In a later analysis, tens of millions of unique TCR beta chains were counted across the roughly 700 repertoires, and roughly 10 million of these chains were shared by at least two donors. Raw reads were error-corrected and collapsed into unique sequences with a nearest-neighbor algorithm that merged closely related sequences to remove PCR and sequencing errors. CDR3 sequences were aligned to IMGT reference sequences to assign V, D and J gene segments. For a sequence to be retained, a match of at least six nucleotides to both a V gene segment and a J gene segment was required. Rearrangements were called productive when the CDR3 lacked stop codons and stayed in frame with V and J; all others were non-productive. Following IMGT convention, CDR3 was defined as the stretch from the second conserved V-encoded cysteine up to the conserved J-encoded phenylalanine. In an earlier analysis of more than 550 of the donors, sequences lacking an unambiguous match to a single V gene segment were excluded. In an earlier analysis of 587 of the donors, V segments were called functional above 56.7% productive rearrangements and were called segregating when the between-donor standard deviation exceeded 5%. A statistical classification framework was developed to diagnose cytomegalovirus status using the catalog of TCR beta chain sequences. In a later analysis, V and J genes were assigned by comparing TCR nucleotide sequences against IMGT/GENE-DB human TR gene sequences. In a later analysis, CDR3 sequences and most-parsimonious VDJ recombination scenarios were assigned using the TCRdist pipeline. In a later analysis, each TCR beta chain was defined by its CDR3 amino acid sequence together with its V-gene family, and reads lacking a unique V-gene family were excluded. A later analysis removed over 500 highly shared, low-generation-probability nucleotide sequences to deal with suspected cross-contamination and a sequencing artifact. For each public chain, a later analysis derived a clonal expansion index from normalized ranks of inferred template counts within each repertoire. Generation probabilities in a later analysis came from a VDJ recombination model fitted to out-of-frame rearrangements, and those results were checked against IGoR. Hypergeometric tests were used in a later analysis to score TCR-TCR, TCR-HLA and TCR-CMV co-occurrence, with a repertoire-size bias correction applied to the TCR pairs. A later analysis estimated false discovery rates by permuting HLA or CMV assignments 20 times. In a later analysis, co-occurring TCRs were grouped using DBSCAN, with TCRdist sequence similarity added in when clustering inside HLA-allele-positive subsets. For co-occurrence clustering, repertoires with fewer than 30,000 or more than 120,000 public chains were excluded, along with five or six repertoires with anomalous nucleotide sharing. TCRdb obtained this table from immuneACCESS and retained in-frame rearrangements with V and J assigned. These tables miss some clones; where compared with another copy, unresolved V genes account for less than half of the shortfall, and the remainder is unexplained. V and J calls and clone size are as listed in that table; D and trimming were resolved from the DNA. This sample is represented by 100,000 to 120,000 clones; 70% to 80% of them were singletons. The top ten hold 4% to 4.5% of the sample.

Here V drops 5 bases and J drops 8 bases, and the junction holds 7 bases not matched to any gene. The germline V gene encodes CDR1 SGHRS and CDR2 YFSETQ. The CDR3, from cysteine to phenylalanine, totals 13 residues. Here the CDR3 DNA is all that survives: 39 bases in frame from base 1. In regard to this clone: The specificity of this receptor is unknown. No base quality values were provided; no much bigger clone lies one nucleotide off.

This sequence originates from a woman in her 40s in good health and CMV-seropositive. Sample: PBMCs. The chain links TRBV5-1 with TRBJ1-2, and 9 junction bases match TRBD1. The DNA sequence reads TGCGCCAGCAGTCCGGGACAGGGTGAGGGCTACACCTTC. Its coded protein is CASSPGQGEGYTF.